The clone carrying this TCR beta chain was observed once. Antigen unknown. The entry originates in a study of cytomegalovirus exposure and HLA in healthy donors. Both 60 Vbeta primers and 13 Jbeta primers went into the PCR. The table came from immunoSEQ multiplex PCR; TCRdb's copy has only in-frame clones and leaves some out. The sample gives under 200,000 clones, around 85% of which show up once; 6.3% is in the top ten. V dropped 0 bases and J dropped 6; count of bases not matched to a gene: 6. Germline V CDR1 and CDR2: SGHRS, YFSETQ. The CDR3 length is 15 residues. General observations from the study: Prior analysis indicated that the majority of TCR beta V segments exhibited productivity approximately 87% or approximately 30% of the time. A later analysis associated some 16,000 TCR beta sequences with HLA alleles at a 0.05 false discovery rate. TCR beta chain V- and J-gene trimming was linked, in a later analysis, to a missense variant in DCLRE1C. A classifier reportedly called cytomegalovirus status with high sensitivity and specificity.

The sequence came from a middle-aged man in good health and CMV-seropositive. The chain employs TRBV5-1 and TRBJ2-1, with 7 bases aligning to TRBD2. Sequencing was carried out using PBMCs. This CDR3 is CASSLEAGTGNEQFF. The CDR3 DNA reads TGCGCCAGCAGCTTGGAAGCGGGGACGGGCAATGAGCAGTTCTTC.